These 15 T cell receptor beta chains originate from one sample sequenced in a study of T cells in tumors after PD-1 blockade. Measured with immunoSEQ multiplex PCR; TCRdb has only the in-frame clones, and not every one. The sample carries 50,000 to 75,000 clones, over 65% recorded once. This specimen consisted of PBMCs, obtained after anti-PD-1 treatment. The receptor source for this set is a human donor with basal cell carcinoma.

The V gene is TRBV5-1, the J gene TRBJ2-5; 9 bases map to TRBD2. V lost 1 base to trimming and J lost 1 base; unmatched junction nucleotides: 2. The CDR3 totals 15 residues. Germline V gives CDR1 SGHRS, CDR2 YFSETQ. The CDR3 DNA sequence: TGCGCCAGCAGCTTGTGCGGGGGGGGCCAAGAGACCCAGTACTTC. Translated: CASSLCGGGQETQYF. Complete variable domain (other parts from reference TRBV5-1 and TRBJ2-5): KAGVTQTPRYLIKTRGQQVTLSCSPISGHRSVSWYQQTPGQGLQFLFEYFSETQRNKGNFPGRFSGRQFSNSRSEMNVSTLELGDSALYLCASSLCGGGQETQYFGPGTRLLVL.

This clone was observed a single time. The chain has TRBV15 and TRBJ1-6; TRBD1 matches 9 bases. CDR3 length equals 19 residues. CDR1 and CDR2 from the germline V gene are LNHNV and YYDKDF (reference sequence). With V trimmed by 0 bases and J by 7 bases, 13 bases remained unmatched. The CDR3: CATSRDGNRGQVKNSPLHF. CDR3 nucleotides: TGTGCCACCAGCAGAGACGGAAACAGGGGGCAGGTTAAAAATTCACCCCTCCACTTT.

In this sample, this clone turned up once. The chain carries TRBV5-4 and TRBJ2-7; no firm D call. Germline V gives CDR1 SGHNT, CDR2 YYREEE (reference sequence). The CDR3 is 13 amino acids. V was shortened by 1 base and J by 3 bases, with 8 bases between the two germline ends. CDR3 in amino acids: CASSLTNSYEQYF. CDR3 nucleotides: TGTGCCAGCAGCTTGACTAACAGCTACGAGCAGTACTTC.

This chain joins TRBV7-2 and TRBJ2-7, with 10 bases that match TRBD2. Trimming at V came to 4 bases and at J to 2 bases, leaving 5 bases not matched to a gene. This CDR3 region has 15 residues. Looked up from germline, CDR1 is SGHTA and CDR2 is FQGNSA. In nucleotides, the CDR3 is TGTGCCAGCAGCTCCCAGCGGGGGGGCCCCTACGAGCAGTACTTC. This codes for CASSSQRGGPYEQYF.

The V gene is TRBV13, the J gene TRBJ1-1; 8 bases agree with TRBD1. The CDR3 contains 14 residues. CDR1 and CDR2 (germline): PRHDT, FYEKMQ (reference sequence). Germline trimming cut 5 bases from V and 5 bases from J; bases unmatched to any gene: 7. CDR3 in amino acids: CASSPGQGATEAFF. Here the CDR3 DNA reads TGTGCCAGCAGCCCCGGACAGGGAGCAACTGAAGCTTTCTTT.

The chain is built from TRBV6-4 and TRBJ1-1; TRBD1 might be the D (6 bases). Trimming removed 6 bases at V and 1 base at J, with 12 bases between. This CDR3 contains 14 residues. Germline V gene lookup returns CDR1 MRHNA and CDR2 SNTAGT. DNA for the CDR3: TGTGCCAGCAGAAACAGGGCTACGAACACTGAAGCTTTCTTT. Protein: CASRNRATNTEAFF.

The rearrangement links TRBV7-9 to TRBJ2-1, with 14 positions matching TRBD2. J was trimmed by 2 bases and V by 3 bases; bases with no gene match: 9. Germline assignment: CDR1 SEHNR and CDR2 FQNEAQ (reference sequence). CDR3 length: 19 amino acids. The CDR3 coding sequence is TGTGCCAGCAGCTTCAGACAGGGACTAGCGGGGGCGGCCTACAATGAGCAGTTCTTC. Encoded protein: CASSFRQGLAGAAYNEQFF.

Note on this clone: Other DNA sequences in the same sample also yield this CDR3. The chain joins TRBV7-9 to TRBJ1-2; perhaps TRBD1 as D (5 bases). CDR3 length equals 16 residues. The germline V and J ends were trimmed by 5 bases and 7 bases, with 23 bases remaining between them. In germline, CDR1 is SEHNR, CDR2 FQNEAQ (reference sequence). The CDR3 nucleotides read TGTGCCAGCAGCCACTCGAAGGAGCGGGGGGTGGGTGGCTACACCTTC. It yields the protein CASSHSKERGVGGYTF.

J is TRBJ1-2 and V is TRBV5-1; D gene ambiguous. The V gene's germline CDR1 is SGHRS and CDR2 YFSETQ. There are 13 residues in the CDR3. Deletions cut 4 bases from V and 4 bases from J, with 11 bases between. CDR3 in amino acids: CASSVAVSYGYTF. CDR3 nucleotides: TGCGCCAGCAGCGTAGCAGTGTCCTATGGCTACACCTTC.

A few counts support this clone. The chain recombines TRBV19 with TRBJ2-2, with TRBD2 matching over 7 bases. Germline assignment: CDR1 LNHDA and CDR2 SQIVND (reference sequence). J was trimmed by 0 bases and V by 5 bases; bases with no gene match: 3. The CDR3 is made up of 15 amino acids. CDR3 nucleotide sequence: TGTGCCAGTAGTGGACTAGACTCGAACACCGGGGAGCTGTTTTTT. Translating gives CASSGLDSNTGELFF. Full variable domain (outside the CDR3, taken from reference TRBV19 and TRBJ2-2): DGGITQSPKYLFRKEGQNVTLSCEQNLNHDAMYWYRQDPGQGLRLIYYSQIVNDFQKGDIAEGYSVSREKKESFPLTVTSAQKNPTAFYLCASSGLDSNTGELFFGEGSRLTVL.

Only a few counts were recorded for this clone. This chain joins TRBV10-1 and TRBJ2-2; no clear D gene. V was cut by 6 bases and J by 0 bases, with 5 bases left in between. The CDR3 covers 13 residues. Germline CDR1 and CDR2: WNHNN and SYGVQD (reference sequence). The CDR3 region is CASSFANTGELFF. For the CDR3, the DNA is TGCGCCAGCAGCTTCGCGAACACCGGGGAGCTGTTTTTT.

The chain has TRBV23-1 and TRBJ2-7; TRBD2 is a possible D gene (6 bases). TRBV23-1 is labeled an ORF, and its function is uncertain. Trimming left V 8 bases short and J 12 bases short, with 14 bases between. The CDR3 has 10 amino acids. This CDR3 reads CASGGIIAYF. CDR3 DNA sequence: TGCGCCAGCGGGGGGATAATAGCGTACTTC.

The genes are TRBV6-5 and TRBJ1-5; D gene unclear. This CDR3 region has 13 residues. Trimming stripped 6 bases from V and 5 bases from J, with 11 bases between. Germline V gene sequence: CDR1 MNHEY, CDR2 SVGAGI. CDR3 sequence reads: CASRGNKDQPQHF. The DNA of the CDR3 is TGTGCCAGCAGGGGGAATAAGGATCAGCCCCAGCATTTT.

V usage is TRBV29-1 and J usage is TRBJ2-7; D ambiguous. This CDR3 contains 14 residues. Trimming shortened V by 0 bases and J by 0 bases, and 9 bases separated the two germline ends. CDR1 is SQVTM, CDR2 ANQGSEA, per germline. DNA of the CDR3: TGCAGCGTTGAAGACGAGAGCAGCTCCTACGAGCAGTACTTC. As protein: CSVEDESSSYEQYF.

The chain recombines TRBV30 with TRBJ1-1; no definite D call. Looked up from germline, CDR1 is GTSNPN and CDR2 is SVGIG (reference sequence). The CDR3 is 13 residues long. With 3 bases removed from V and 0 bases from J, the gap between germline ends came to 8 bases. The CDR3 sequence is CAWRSQLNTEAFF. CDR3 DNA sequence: TGTGCCTGGAGATCACAGTTGAACACTGAAGCTTTCTTT. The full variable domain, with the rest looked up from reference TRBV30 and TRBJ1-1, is SQTIHQWPATLVQPVGSPLSLECTVEGTSNPNLYWYRQAAGRGLQLLFYSVGIGQISSEVPQNLSASRPQDRQFILSSKKLLLSDSGFYLCAWRSQLNTEAFFGQGTRLTVV.